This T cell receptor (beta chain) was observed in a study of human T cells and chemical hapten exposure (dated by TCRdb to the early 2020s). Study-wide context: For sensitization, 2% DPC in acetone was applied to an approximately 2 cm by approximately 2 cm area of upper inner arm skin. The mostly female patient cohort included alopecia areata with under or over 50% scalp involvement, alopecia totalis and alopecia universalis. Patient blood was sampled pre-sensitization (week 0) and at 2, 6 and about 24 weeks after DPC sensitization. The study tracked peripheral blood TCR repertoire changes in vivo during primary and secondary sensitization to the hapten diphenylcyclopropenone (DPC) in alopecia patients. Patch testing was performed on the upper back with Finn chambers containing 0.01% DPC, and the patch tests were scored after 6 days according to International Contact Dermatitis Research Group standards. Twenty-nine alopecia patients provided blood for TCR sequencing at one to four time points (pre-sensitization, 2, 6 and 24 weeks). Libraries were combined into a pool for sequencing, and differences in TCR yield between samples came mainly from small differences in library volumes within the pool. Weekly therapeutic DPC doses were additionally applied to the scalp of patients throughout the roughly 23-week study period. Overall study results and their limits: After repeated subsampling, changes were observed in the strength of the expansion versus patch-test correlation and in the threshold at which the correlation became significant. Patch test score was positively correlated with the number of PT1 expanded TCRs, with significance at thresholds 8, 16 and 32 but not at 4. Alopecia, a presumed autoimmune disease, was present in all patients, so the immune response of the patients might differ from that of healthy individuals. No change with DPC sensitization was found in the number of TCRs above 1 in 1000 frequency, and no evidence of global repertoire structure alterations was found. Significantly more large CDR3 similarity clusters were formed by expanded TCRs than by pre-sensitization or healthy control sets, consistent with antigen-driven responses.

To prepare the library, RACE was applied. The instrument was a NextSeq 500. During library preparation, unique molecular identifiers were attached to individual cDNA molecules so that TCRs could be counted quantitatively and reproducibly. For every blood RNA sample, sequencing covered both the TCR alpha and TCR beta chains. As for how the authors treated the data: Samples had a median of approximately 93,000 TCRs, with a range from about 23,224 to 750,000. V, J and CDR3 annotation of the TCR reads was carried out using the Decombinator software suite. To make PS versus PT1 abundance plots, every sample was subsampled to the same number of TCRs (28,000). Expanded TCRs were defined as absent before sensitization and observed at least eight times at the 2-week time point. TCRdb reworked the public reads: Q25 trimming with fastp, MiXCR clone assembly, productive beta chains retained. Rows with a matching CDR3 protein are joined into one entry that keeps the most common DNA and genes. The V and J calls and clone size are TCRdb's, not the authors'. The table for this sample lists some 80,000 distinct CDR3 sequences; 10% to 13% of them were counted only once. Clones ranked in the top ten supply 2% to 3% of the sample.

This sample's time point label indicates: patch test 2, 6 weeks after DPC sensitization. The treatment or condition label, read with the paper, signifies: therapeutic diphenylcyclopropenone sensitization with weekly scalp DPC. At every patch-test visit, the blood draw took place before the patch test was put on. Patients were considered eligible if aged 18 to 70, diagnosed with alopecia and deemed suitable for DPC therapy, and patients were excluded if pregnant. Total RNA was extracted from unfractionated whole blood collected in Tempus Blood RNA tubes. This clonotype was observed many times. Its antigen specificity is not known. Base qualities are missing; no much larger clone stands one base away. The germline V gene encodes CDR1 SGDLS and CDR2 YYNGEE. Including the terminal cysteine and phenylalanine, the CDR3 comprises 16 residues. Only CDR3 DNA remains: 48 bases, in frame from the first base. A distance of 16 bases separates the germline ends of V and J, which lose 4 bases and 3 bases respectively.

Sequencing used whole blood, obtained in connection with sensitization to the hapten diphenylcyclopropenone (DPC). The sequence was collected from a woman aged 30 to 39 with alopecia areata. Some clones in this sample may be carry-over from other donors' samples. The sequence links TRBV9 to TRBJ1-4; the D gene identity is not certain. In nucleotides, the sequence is TGTGCCAGCAGCTCAGCGGGGAGGCCGGCTAATGAAAAACTGTTTTTT. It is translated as CASSSAGRPANEKLFF.